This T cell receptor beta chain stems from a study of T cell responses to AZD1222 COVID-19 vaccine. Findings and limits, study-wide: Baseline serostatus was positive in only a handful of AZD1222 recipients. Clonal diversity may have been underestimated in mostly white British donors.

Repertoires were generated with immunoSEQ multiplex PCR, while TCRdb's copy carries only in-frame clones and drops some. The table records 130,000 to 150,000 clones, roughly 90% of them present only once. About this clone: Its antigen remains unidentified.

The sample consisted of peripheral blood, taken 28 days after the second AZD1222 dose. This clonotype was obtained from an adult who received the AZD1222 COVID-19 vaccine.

CDR3 amino acids: CASSIDQGRTQYF. In nucleotides, the CDR3 is TGTGCCAGTAGTATAGATCAGGGGCGGACGCAGTATTTT. The gene calls are TRBV19 and TRBJ2-3, with D possibly TRBD1 on 6 matching bases. The CDR3 is 13 amino acids. From germline, CDR1 is LNHDA and CDR2 SQIVND (reference sequence). The ends were cut back, 0 bases at V and 9 bases at J, with 10 bases in the middle. Variable domain in full (rest from reference TRBV19 and TRBJ2-3): DGGITQSPKYLFRKEGQNVTLSCEQNLNHDAMYWYRQDPGQGLRLIYYSQIVNDFQKGDIAEGYSVSREKKESFPLTVTSAQKNPTAFYLCASSIDQGRTQYFGPGTRLTVL.